The rows below give T cell receptor beta chains drawn from one sample of a study of CD8+ T cells in alopecia areata. Libraries were prepared by immunoSEQ multiplex PCR; TCRdb keeps only in-frame clonotypes and omits some of them. The sample has under 250,000 clones; approximately 72% are singletons. This specimen consisted of CD4+ T cells sorted from blood, obtained around week 44, from a patient treated with tofacitinib. Receptors originate from a human donor with alopecia areata. The CDR3 runs from the conserved cysteine through the conserved F or W. A D gene is named only where the DNA matches it firmly. Expanded clones get a size class; other rows say once, few or many, or leave the size out.

TRBJ1-4 | TRBV25-1 | - | - | CAQTGRQATNEKLFF | TGTGCCCAGACAGGCAGACAAGCAACTAATGAAAAACTGTTTTTT
TRBJ1-2 | TRBV2 | TRBD1 | - | CASSVYRDRHGYTF | TGTGCCAGCAGTGTTTACCGGGACAGGCATGGCTACACCTTC
TRBJ2-7 | TRBV7-9 | - | - | CASRNDWNRIDGTYYEQYF | TGTGCCAGCAGAAATGACTGGAACAGGATCGATGGGACATACTACGAGCAGTACTTC
TRBJ1-2 | TRBV27 | - | - | CASSFRDGYGYTF | TGTGCCAGCAGCTTCCGGGACGGCTATGGCTACACCTTC
TRBJ1-1 | TRBV19 | - | - | CATSRENTEAFF | TGTGCCACCTCTCGCGAGAACACTGAAGCTTTCTTT
TRBJ1-6 | TRBV9 | TRBD1 | - | CASSVDGQGNSPLHF | TGTGCCAGCAGCGTAGACGGACAGGGGAATTCACCCCTCCACTTT
TRBJ2-1 | TRBV6-5 | TRBD1 | - | CASSQGTGRVF | TGTGCCAGCAGTCAGGGGACAGGGAGGGTCTTC
TRBJ2-2 | TRBV29-1 | TRBD1 | - | CSGRTGNTGELFF | TGCAGCGGCCGGACAGGGAACACCGGGGAGCTGTTTTTT
TRBJ1-2 | TRBV28 | TRBD1 | few | CASSFGTALYGYTF | TGTGCCAGCAGTTTTGGGACAGCCCTCTATGGCTACACCTTC
TRBJ2-1 | TRBV29-1 | - | - | CSVDVGQSYNEQFF | TGCAGCGTTGACGTTGGCCAATCCTACAATGAGCAGTTCTTC
TRBJ1-4 | TRBV30 | - | - | CAWSGGTNEELFF | TGTGCCTGGAGTGGGGGAACTAATGAAGAACTGTTTTTT
TRBJ2-7 | TRBV29-1 | - | - | CSVRQGGYEQYF | TGCAGCGTTCGCCAGGGGGGTTACGAGCAGTACTTC
TRBJ1-1 | TRBV5-1 | TRBD1 | - | CASSAGQGNAEAFF | TGCGCCAGCAGCGCGGGACAGGGTAACGCTGAAGCTTTCTTT
TRBJ2-1 | TRBV30 | - | - | CAWSVAPHGSSYNEQFF | TGTGCCTGGAGTGTAGCCCCCCACGGAAGCTCCTACAATGAGCAGTTCTTC
TRBJ2-1 | TRBV29-1 | - | - | CSTMPQGGRLNEQFF | TGCAGCACCATGCCCCAGGGGGGGAGACTCAATGAGCAGTTCTTC
TRBJ1-1 | TRBV20-1 | - | few | CSVSQGTEAFF | TGCAGTGTTTCTCAGGGCACTGAAGCTTTCTTT
TRBJ2-2 | TRBV5-1 | - | - | CASSLDGGANTGELFF | TGCGCCAGCAGCTTGGATGGTGGGGCCAACACCGGGGAGCTGTTTTTT
TRBJ1-5 | TRBV25-1 | - | - | CASSEWGSNQPQHF | TGTGCCAGCAGTGAATGGGGTAGCAATCAGCCCCAGCATTTT
TRBJ2-3 | TRBV18 | - | few | CASSPGPVVANLKDTQYF | TGTGCCAGCTCACCAGGCCCTGTGGTAGCGAATCTCAAGGATACGCAGTATTTT
TRBJ2-3 | TRBV7-7 | - | many | CASSTGRGGRTDTQYF | TGTGCCAGCAGCACTGGGAGGGGGGGCCGGACAGATACGCAGTATTTT